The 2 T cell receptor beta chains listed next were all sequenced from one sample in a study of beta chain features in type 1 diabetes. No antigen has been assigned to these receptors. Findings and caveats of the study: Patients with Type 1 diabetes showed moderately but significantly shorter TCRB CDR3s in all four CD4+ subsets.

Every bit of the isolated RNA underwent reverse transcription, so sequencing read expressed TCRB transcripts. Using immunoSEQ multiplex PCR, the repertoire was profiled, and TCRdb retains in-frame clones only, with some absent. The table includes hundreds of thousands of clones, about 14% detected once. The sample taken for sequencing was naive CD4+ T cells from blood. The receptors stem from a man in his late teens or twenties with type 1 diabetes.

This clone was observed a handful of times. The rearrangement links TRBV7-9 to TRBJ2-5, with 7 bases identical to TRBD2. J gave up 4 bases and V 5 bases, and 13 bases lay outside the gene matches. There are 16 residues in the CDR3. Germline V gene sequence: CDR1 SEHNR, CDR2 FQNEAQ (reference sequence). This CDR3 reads CASSPQIRGGLETQYF. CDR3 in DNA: TGTGCCAGCAGCCCCCAGATTCGCGGGGGTTTAGAGACCCAGTACTTC.

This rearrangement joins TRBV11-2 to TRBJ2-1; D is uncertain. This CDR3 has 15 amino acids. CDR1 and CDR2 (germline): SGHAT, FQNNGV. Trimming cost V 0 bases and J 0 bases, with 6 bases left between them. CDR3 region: CASSLDLGSYNEQFF. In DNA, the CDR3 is TGTGCCAGCAGCTTAGATCTGGGCTCCTACAATGAGCAGTTCTTC.